This T cell receptor (beta chain) was sequenced during a study of post-analysis software for immune sequencing data. Presence of unique molecular identifiers characterized the TCR beta cDNA libraries. The source material, about 0.9 to 10 million T cells, gave rise to 400,000 to 600,000 cDNA molecules. TCRdb re-analysed the PCR reads in MiXCR, keeping a single row per CDR3 protein. The sample lists 400,000 to 500,000 distinct CDR3 sequences; approximately 37% were seen once. Trimming left V 1 base short and J 4 bases short, with 15 bases between. Germline CDR1 reads SGHRS; CDR2 reads YFSETQ. The CDR3 totals 16 residues. Study conclusions and caveats: Multiple sclerosis patients showed significantly lower normalized Chao1 diversity than controls did. Relative to controls, patients had a handful of TRBV segments at higher frequency, with TRBV5-6, TRBV5-1 and TRBV20-1 among these.

For this clonotype: Its antigen is still unknown.

Input material: blood. The TCR comes from a girl aged 2 to 9 with multiple sclerosis. This chain joins TRBV5-1 and TRBJ2-1, with D perhaps matching TRBD2 (6 bases). For the CDR3, the DNA is TGCGCCAGCAGCTTGCAACTCCGGGGGACGTACAATGAGCAGTTCTTC. It specifies CASSLQLRGTYNEQFF.